Below, 5 T cell receptor beta chains from the same sample are listed, as sequenced in a study of blood T cells in healthy people across ages. PCR was performed a second time for about 7 to 12 cycles using a sample-barcoded 5' primer and a J-beta primer mix. TCRdb reprocessed the 5' RACE reads via MiXCR and lists one record per CDR3 protein. Among 600,000 to 1,000,000 distinct CDR3 sequences, roughly 64% were seen once, and the ten largest hold approximately 20%. Sequencing was carried out using blood. These receptors originate from a man aged 25 to 40 in good health.

This clonotype was seen only a few times. V is TRBV7-2 and J is TRBJ2-3; 16 nucleotides match TRBD2. CDR3 length equals 16 residues. Germline V gene sequence: CDR1 SGHTA, CDR2 FQGNSA. J was trimmed by 6 bases and V by 3 bases; bases with no gene match: 3. Here the CDR3 DNA reads TGTGCCAGCAGCTTGGGACTAGCGGGAGGGGAGGATACGCAGTATTTT. Its protein product is CASSLGLAGGEDTQYF.

This chain joins TRBV12-3 or TRBV12-4 and TRBJ1-6; D is perhaps TRBD1 (5 bases). The CDR3 spans 15 residues. V was trimmed by 5 bases and J by 8 bases, leaving 16 bases between them. DNA for the CDR3: TGTGCCAGCAGTCGATTTCCAGGGTTAGATTCACCCCTCCACTTT. Amino acid sequence: CASSRFPGLDSPLHF.

To note about this clonotype: A junction end diverges from the germline sequence, so it may reflect a read error. The chain employs TRBV12-5 and TRBJ2-7; unclear D gene. TRBJ2-5 explains the end of the DNA better; the J call may be wrong. The germline V gene encodes CDR1 LGHNT and CDR2 FRNRAP. The CDR3 is 11 amino acids. The CDR3 protein is CVSGTGMTQYF. The DNA of the CDR3 is TGTGTTAGTGGTACCGGTATGACCCAGTACTTC.

This clonotype was picked up a small number of times. The junction does not match germline at one end; this may be a read error. The chain links TRBV11-2 to TRBJ2-1; TRBD1 matches 11 bases. Germline V CDR1 and CDR2: SGHAT, FQNNGV. This CDR3 contains 14 residues. CDR3: CASSWGQGDGEQFF. The CDR3 nucleotides are TGTGCCAGTAGCTGGGGACAGGGGGACGGTGAGCAGTTCTTC.

The chain has TRBV20-1 and TRBJ2-1; 7 positions match TRBD2. With V trimmed by 0 bases and J by 1 base, 6 bases remained unmatched. Per the germline V gene, CDR1 is DFQATT and CDR2 is SNEGSKA (reference sequence). The CDR3 loop spans 16 amino acids. CDR3 nucleotides: TGCAGTGCTAGAGATTCTAGCGGCCGATCCTACAATGAGCAGTTCTTC. Translation gives CSARDSSGRSYNEQFF.